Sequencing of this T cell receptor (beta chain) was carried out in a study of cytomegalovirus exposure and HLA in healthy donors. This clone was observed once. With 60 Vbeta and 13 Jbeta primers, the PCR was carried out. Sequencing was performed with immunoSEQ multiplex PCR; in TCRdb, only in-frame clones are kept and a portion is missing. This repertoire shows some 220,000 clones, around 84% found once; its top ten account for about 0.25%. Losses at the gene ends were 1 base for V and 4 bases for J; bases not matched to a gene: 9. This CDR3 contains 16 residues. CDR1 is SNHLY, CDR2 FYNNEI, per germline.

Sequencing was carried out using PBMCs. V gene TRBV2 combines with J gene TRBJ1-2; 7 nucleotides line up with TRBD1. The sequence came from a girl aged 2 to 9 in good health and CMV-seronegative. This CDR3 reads CASSEEGFGTVYGYTF. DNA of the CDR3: TGTGCCAGCAGTGAAGAAGGTTTCGGGACAGTCTATGGCTACACCTTC.